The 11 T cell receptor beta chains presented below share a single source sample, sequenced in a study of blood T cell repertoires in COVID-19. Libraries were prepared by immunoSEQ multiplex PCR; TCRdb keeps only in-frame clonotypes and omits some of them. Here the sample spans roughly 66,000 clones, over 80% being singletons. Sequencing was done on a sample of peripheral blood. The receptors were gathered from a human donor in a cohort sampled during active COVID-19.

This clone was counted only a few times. The CDR3 nucleotides are TGCGCCAGCAGCCAGTCCAGCTCTGGAAACACCATATATTTT. Protein product: CASSQSSSGNTIYF. The gene calls are TRBV4-1 and TRBJ1-3; D not resolved. V lost 3 bases, J lost 0 bases, and 6 bases lay in between. This CDR3 comprises 14 residues. Germline CDR1 is MGHRA and CDR2 is YSYEKL.

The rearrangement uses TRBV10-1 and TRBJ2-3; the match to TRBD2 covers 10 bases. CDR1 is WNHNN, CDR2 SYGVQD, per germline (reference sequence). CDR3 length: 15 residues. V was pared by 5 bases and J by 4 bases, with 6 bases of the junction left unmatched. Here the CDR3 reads CASSQSGGAADTQYF. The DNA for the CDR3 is TGCGCCAGCAGTCAGAGCGGGGGGGCCGCAGATACGCAGTATTTT.

The CDR3 reads CASSDQRGGNEQFF. CDR3 nucleotides: TGTGCCAGCAGTGACCAGCGGGGGGGCAATGAGCAGTTCTTC. The chain carries TRBV2 and TRBJ2-1, with 10 positions matching TRBD2. CDR3 size: 14 residues. Germline values: CDR1 SNHLY, CDR2 FYNNEI. The V segment lost 3 bases and the J segment 6 bases; nucleotides outside the gene matches: 2.

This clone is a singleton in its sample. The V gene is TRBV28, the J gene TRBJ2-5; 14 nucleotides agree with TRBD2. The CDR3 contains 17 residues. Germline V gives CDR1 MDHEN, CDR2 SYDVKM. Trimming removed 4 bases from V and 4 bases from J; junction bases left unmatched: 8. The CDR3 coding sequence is TGTGCCAGCAGTTCCTCGGGACTAGCGGGAGTTGGAGAGACCCAGTACTTC. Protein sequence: CASSSSGLAGVGETQYF.

CDR3 sequence: CASSKDRVTNQPQHF. DNA for the CDR3: TGTGCCAGCAGCAAGGACAGGGTTACTAATCAGCCCCAGCATTTT. The gene calls are TRBV7-2 and TRBJ1-5; 8 bases align to TRBD1. The CDR3 length is 15 residues. The J segment lost 4 bases and the V segment lost 5 bases, leaving 7 bases of the junction unmatched. CDR1 is SGHTA, CDR2 FQGNSA, per germline.

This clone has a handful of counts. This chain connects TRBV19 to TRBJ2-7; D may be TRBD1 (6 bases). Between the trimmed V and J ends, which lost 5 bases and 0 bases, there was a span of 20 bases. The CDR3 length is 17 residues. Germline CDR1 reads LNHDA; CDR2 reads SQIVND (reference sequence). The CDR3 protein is CASSLGAGTSTSYEQYF. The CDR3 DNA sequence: TGTGCCAGTAGTCTCGGTGCCGGGACATCCACCTCCTACGAGCAGTACTTC.

CDR3 nucleotide sequence: TGTGCCAGCTCACCTGCGGGACAGGGAATTTCAGCTTTCTTT. It encodes CASSPAGQGISAFF. The rearrangement links TRBV18 to TRBJ1-1, with 9 nucleotides matching TRBD1. The germline gives CDR1 KGHSH, CDR2 LQKENI. V lost 3 bases and J lost 10; bases outside the gene matches: 9. CDR3 size: 14 residues.

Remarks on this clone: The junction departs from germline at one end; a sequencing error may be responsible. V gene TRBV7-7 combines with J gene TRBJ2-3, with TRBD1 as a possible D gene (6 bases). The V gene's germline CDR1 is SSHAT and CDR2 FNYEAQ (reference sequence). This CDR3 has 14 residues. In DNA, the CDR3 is TGTGCTAGCAGCGCCGGACAGTACACAGATACGCAGTATTTT. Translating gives CASSAGQYTDTQYF.

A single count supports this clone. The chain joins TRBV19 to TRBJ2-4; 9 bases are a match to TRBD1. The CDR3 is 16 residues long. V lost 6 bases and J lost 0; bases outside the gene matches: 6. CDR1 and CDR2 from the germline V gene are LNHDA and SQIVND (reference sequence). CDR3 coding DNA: TGTGCCAGTAGGGGACAGGGTAATCTAGCCAAAAACATTCAGTACTTC. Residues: CASRGQGNLAKNIQYF.

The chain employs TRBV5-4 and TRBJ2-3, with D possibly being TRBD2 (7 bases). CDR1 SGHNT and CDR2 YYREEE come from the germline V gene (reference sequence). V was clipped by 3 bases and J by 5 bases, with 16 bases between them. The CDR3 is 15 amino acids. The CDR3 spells CASSSRGAGGDTQYF. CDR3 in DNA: TGTGCCAGCAGCTCACGGGGGGCTGGGGGAGATACGCAGTATTTT.

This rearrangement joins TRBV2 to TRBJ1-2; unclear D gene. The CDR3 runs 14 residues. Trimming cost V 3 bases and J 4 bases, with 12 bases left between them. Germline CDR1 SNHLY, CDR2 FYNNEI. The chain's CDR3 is CASSDSPGSYGYTF. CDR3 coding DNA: TGTGCCAGCAGTGATTCCCCGGGAAGCTATGGCTACACCTTC. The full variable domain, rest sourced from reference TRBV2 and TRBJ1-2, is EPEVTQTPSHQVTQMGQEVILRCVPISNHLYFYWYRQILGQKVEFLVSFYNNEISEKSEIFDDQFSVERPDGSNFTLKIRSTKLEDSAMYFCASSDSPGSYGYTFGSGTRLTVV.